This T cell receptor (beta chain) derives from a study of cytomegalovirus exposure and HLA in healthy donors. The length of the CDR3 is 15 residues. Germline V gene data show CDR1 as MDHEN and CDR2 as SYDVKM. Trimming shortened V by 5 bases and J by 0 bases, and 12 bases separated the two germline ends. Amplification used 60 Vbeta primers and 13 Jbeta primers. This table comes from immunoSEQ multiplex PCR, and its TCRdb copy is limited to in-frame clones, with some not included. The sample comprises 150,000 to 200,000 clones, more than 70% of which are singletons, and around 4.9% rests with the top ten.

V and J are TRBV28 and TRBJ2-3, with D perhaps matching TRBD2 (6 bases). The specimen sequenced was PBMCs. This sequence originates from a male donor in good health and CMV-seronegative. The CDR3 nucleotides read TGTGCCAGCAGTCAGGCGGGAACTAGCACAGATACGCAGTATTTT. It translates to CASSQAGTSTDTQYF.